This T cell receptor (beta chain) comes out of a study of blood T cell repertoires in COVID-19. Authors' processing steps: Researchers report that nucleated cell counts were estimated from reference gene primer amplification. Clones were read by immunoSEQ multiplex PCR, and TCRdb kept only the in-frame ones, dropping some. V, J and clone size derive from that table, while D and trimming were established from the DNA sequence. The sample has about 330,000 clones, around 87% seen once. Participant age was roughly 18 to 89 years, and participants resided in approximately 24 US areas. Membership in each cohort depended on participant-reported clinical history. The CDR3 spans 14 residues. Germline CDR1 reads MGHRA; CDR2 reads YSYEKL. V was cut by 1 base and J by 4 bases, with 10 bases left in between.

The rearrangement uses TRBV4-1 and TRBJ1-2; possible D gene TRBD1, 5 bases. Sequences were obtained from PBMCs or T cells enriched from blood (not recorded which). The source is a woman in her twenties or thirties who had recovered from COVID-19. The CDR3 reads CASSQGGLGYGYTF. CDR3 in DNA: TGCGCCAGCAGCCAAGGGGGACTGGGCTATGGCTACACCTTC.